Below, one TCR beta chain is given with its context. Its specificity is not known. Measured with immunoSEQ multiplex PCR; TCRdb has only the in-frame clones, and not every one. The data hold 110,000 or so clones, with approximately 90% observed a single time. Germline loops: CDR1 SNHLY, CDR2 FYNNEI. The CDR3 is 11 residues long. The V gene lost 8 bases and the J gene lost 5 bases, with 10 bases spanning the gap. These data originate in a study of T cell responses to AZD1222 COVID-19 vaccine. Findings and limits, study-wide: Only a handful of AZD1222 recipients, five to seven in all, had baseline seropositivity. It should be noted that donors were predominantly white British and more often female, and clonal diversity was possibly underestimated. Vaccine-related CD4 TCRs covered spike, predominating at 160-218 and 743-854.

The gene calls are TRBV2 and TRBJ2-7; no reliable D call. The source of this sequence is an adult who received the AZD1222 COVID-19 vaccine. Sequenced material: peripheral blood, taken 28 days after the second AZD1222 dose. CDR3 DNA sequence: TGTGCCAGCGGTAGGGCGAACGAGCAGTACTTC. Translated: CASGRANEQYF.